This T cell receptor beta chain was sequenced during a study of cytomegalovirus exposure and HLA in healthy donors. Study in general: T cells numbering about 200 million yielded fewer than 140 million unique TCR beta sequences in an earlier analysis.

Whole-study results and caveats: Cytomegalovirus status, reportedly, was diagnosed with high specificity and sensitivity by the classifier. Three CMV-associated chains were confirmed in vitro to be specific for CMV antigens. Cytomegalovirus association was listed for approximately 150 TCR beta chains.

With 0 bases removed from V and 2 bases from J, the gap between germline ends came to 15 bases. Per the germline V gene, CDR1 is MNHNS and CDR2 is SASEGT. The CDR3 contains 17 residues. For this clone: The antigen is undetermined.

This PCR relied on a set of 60 Vbeta primers and 13 Jbeta primers. The method was immunoSEQ multiplex PCR; TCRdb's version includes in-frame clones alone and lacks a portion of them. The sample gives 40,000 to 55,000 clones, about 81% of which show up once; 2% to 2.5% is in the top ten. The source of this sequence is a boy aged 5 to 17 in good health and CMV-seropositive. Sequenced material: PBMCs. The rearrangement links TRBV6-1 to TRBJ2-3; no clear D. The DNA of the CDR3 is TGTGCCAGCAGTGAAGCGCCTTTTAGCCTGCTCACAGATACGCAGTATTTT. The encoded protein is CASSEAPFSLLTDTQYF.